This TCR beta chain comes out of a study of blood T cell repertoires in COVID-19. Background on the study: Samples representing acute and convalescent COVID-19 were sourced from the United States, Italy and Spain. In each case, the material was cDNA or gDNA derived from T cells, B-cell-depleted T cells, or PBMCs.

Source study methods: The authors estimated nucleated cell counts from reference gene primer amplification. The repertoire was sequenced with immunoSEQ multiplex PCR; TCRdb's copy has only in-frame clones and lacks some. The V and J calls and the clone size are those of that table, but D and trimming were determined from the DNA. Of about 410,000 clones in the sample, 86% were seen once. CDR1 SNHLY and CDR2 FYNNEI come from the germline V gene. The CDR3 is 20 amino acids. The V gene end was trimmed by 8 bases and the J gene end by 0 bases; junction bases not matched to a gene: 21. The chain links TRBV2 to TRBJ2-2, with TRBD2 identical over 7 bases. This TCR derives from a young woman with active or convalescent COVID-19. Sequenced: peripheral blood. In DNA, the CDR3 is TGTGCCAGCTTTCCTTTTCTTCTGGGTTTCGGGGGGACGAACACCGGGGAGCTGTTTTTT. Translated: CASFPFLLGFGGTNTGELFF.